This TCR beta chain was profiled in a study of shared clonotypes between healthy human individuals. Combining CD45RO+ cells with CCR7-negative CD45RA+ TemRA cells gave CD8 memory. Some 29,000 T cell genomes (approximately 180 ng DNA) went into each sorted-subset replicate. Libraries were prepared by immunoSEQ multiplex PCR; TCRdb keeps only in-frame clonotypes and omits some of them. The table lists some 320,000 clones, 80% to 90% of them singletons, with roughly 15% in the top ten. A few counts support this clone. Germline V CDR1 and CDR2: SGHVS, FNYEAQ. The V end was cut by 1 base, the J end by 3 bases, with 7 bases between. This CDR3 spans 13 amino acids.

Material for sequencing was memory CD8+ T cells sorted from blood. The subset is: CD45RO+ cells pooled with CCR7-negative TemRA cells. The clonotype comes from a man between 18 and 35 years old in good health. The chain employs TRBV7-6 and TRBJ2-7; D gene unclear. CDR3 in amino acids: CASSLGDNYEQYF. The CDR3 nucleotides read TGTGCCAGCAGCTTAGGTGACAACTACGAGCAGTACTTC.